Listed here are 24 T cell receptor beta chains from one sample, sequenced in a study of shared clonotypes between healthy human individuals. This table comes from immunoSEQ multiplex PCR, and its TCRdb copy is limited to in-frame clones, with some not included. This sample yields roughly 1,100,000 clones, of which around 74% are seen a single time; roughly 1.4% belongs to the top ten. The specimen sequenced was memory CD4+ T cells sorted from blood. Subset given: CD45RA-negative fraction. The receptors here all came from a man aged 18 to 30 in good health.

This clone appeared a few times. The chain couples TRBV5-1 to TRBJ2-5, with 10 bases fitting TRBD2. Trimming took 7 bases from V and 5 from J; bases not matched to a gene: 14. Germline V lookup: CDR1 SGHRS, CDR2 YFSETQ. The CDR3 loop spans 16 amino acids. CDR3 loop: CASAEAPAGGRETQYF. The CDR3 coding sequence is TGCGCCAGCGCAGAGGCCCCAGCGGGGGGGCGGGAGACCCAGTACTTC. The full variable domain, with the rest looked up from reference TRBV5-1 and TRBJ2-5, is KAGVTQTPRYLIKTRGQQVTLSCSPISGHRSVSWYQQTPGQGLQFLFEYFSETQRNKGNFPGRFSGRQFSNSRSEMNVSTLELGDSALYLCASAEAPAGGRETQYFGPGTRLLVL.

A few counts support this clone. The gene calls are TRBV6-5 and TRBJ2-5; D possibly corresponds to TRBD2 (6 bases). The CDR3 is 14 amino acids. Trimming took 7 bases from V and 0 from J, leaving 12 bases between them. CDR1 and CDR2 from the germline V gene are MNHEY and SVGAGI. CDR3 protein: CASTARGYQETQYF. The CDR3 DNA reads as TGTGCCAGCACCGCACGGGGGTACCAAGAGACCCAGTACTTC.

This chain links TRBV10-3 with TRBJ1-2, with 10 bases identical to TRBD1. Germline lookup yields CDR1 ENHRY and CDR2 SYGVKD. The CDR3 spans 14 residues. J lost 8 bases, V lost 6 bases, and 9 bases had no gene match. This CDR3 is CAISTGTGDEGYTF. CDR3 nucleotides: TGTGCCATCAGCACCGGGACAGGGGATGAGGGCTACACCTTC.

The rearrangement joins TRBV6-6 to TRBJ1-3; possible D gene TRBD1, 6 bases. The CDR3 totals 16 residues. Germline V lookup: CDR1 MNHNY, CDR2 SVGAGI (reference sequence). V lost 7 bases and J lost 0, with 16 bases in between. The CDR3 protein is CASKYTHRDSGNTIYF. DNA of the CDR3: TGTGCCAGCAAATACACACACAGGGACTCTGGAAACACCATATATTTT.

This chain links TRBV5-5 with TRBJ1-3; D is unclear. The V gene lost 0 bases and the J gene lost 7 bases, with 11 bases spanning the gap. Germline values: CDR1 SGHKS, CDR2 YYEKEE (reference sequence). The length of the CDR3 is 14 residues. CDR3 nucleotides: TGTGCCAGCAGCTTGGACGCGCAGAGCAACACCATATATTTT. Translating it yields CASSLDAQSNTIYF.

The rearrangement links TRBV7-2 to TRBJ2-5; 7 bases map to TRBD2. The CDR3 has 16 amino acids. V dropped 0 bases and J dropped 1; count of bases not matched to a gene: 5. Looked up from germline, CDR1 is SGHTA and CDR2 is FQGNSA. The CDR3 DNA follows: TGTGCCAGCAGCTTAGCGTCGGCTAGCGGCCAAGAGACCCAGTACTTC. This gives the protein CASSLASASGQETQYF.

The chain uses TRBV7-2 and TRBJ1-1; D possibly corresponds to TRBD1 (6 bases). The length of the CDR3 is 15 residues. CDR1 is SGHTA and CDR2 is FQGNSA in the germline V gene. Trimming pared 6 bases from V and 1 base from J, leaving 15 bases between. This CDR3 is CASRLPLGGNTEAFF. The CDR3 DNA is TGTGCCAGCAGGCTCCCTCTAGGGGGGAACACTGAAGCTTTCTTT.

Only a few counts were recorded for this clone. CDR3 coding DNA: TGTGCCAGCAGCCTCCACGGGGTCAATGAGCAGTTCTTC. This gives the protein CASSLHGVNEQFF. The chain employs TRBV11-2 and TRBJ2-1; tentatively, D is TRBD2 (5 bases). The CDR3 loop spans 13 amino acids. CDR1 and CDR2 (germline): SGHAT, FQNNGV. V was shortened by 5 bases and J by 6 bases, with 11 bases between the two germline ends.

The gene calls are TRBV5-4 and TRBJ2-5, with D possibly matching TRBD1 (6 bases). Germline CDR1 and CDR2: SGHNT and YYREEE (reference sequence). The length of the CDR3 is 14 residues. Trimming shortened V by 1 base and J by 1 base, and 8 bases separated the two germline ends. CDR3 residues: CASSLRDTQETQYF. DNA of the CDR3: TGTGCCAGCAGCTTGAGGGACACCCAAGAGACCCAGTACTTC.

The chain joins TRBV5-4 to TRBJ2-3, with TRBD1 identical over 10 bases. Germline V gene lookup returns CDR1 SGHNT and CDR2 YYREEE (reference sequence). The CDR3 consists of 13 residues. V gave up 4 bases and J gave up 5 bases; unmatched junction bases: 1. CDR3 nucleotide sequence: TGTGCCAGCAGCCGGACAGGGGGAGATACGCAGTATTTT. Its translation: CASSRTGGDTQYF.

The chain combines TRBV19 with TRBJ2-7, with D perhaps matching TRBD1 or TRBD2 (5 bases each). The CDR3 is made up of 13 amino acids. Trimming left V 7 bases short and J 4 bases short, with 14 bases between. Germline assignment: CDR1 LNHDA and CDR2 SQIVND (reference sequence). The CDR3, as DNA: TGTGCCAGTACCGAACGGGACGGATACGAGCAGTACTTC. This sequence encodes CASTERDGYEQYF.

CDR3 in DNA: TGTGCCAGCAGCTCTGGACAGGGTGGTCAAGAGACCCAGTACTTC. Its translation is CASSSGQGGQETQYF. The rearrangement links TRBV5-4 to TRBJ2-5; 8 bases fit TRBD1. The V segment lost 3 bases and the J segment 2 bases; nucleotides outside the gene matches: 6. The germline V gene has CDR1 SGHNT and CDR2 YYREEE (reference sequence). CDR3 length: 15 amino acids.

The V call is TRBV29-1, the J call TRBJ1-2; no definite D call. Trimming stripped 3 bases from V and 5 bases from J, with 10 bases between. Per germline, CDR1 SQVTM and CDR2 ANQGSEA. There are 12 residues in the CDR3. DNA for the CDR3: TGCAGCGTTGATACGGGGTTTTATGGCTACACCTTC. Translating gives CSVDTGFYGYTF.

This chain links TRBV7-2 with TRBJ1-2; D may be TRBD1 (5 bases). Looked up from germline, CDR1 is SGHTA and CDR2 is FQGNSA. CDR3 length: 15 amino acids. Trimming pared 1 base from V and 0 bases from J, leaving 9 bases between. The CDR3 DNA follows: TGTGCCAGCAGCTTAGTAGACAGTTCTAACTATGGCTACACCTTC. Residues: CASSLVDSSNYGYTF. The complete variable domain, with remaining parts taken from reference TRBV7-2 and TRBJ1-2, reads GAGVSQSPSNKVTEKGKDVELRCDPISGHTALYWYRQSLGQGLEFLIYFQGNSAPDKSGLPSDRFSAERTGGSVSTLTIQRTQQEDSAVYLCASSLVDSSNYGYTFGSGTRLTVV.

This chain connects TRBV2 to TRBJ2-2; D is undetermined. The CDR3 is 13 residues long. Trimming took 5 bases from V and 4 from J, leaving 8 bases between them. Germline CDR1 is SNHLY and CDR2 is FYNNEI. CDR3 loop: CASSTGFTGELFF. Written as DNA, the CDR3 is TGTGCCAGCAGTACCGGGTTCACCGGGGAGCTGTTTTTT.

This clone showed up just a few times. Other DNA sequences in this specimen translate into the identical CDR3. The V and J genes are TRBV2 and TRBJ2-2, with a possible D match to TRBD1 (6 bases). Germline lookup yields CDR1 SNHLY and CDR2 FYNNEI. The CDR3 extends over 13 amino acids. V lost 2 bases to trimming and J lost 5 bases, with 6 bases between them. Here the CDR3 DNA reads TGTGCCAGCAGTGAACAGGGGACCGGGGAGCTGTTTTTT. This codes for CASSEQGTGELFF.

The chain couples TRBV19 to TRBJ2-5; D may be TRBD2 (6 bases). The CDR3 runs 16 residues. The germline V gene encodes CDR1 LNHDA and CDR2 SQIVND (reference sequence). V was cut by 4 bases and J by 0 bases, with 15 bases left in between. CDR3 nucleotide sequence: TGTGCCAGTAGTACCGACCGCGGGGCGTACCAAGAGACCCAGTACTTC. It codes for CASSTDRGAYQETQYF. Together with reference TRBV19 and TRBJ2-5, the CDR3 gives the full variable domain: DGGITQSPKYLFRKEGQNVTLSCEQNLNHDAMYWYRQDPGQGLRLIYYSQIVNDFQKGDIAEGYSVSREKKESFPLTVTSAQKNPTAFYLCASSTDRGAYQETQYFGPGTRLLVL.

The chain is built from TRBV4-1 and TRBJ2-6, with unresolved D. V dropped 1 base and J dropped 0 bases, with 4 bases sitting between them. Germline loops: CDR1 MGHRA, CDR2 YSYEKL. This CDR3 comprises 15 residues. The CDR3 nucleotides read TGCGCCAGCAGCCAAGGTCACTCTGGGGCCAACGTCCTGACTTTC. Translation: CASSQGHSGANVLTF.

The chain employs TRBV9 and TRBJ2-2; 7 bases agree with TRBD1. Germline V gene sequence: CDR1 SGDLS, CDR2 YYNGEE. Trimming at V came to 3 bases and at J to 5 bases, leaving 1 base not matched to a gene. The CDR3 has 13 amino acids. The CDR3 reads CASSGQGTGELFF. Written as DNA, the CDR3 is TGTGCCAGCAGCGGACAGGGAACCGGGGAGCTGTTTTTT.

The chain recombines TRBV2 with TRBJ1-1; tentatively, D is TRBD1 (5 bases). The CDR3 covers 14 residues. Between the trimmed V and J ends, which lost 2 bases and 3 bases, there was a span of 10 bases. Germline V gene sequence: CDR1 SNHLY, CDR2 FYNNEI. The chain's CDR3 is CASSEISRDTEAFF. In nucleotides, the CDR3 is TGTGCCAGCAGTGAAATAAGCAGGGACACTGAAGCTTTCTTT.

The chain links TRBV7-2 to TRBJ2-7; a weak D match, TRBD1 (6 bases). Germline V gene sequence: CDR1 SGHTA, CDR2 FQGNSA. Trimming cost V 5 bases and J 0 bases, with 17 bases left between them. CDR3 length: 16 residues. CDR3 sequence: CASSPHPGQSSYEQYF. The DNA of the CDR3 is TGTGCCAGCAGCCCCCACCCGGGACAAAGCTCCTACGAGCAGTACTTC. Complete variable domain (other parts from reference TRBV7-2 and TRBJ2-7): GAGVSQSPSNKVTEKGKDVELRCDPISGHTALYWYRQSLGQGLEFLIYFQGNSAPDKSGLPSDRFSAERTGGSVSTLTIQRTQQEDSAVYLCASSPHPGQSSYEQYFGPGTRLTVT.

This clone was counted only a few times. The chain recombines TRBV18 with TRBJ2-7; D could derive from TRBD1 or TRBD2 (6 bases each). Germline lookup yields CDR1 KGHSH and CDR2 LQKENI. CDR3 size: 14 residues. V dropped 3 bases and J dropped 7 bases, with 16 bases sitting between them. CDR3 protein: CASSPVPGAGEQYF. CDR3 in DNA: TGTGCCAGCTCACCCGTCCCGGGGGCGGGGGAGCAGTACTTC. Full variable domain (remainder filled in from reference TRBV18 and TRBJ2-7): NAGVMQNPRHLVRRRGQEARLRCSPMKGHSHVYWYRQLPEEGLKFMVYLQKENIIDESGMPKERFSAEFPKEGPSILRIQQVVRGDSAAYFCASSPVPGAGEQYFGPGTRLTVT.

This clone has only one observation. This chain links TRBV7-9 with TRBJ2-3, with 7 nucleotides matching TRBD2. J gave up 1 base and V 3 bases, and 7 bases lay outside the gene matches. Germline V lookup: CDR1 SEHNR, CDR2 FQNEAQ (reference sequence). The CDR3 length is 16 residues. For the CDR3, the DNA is TGTGCCAGCAGCTTCGGGGCGGGAGTGCGCACAGATACGCAGTATTTT. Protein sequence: CASSFGAGVRTDTQYF.

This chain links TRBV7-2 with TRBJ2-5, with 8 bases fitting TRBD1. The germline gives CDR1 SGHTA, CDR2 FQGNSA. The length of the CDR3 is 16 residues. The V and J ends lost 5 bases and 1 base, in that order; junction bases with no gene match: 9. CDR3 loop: CASSLSGTGIQETQYF. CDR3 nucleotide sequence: TGTGCCAGCAGCCTATCCGGGACAGGCATCCAAGAGACCCAGTACTTC.